The T cell receptor beta chain described here comes from a study of T-cell memory formation after mild COVID-19. Across the whole study: The study found TCR clusters largely donor specific. Study results and limitations: A subset of responding clones appeared in pre-infection memory, suggesting cross-reactive memory joined. Whether second-wave clones peaking at day 37 were SARS-CoV-2 specific went unconfirmed.

The table lists this clonotype with many counts. The antigen remains undetermined. V trimming: 1 base; J trimming: 0 bases; junction bases outside the gene matches: 9. CDR3 length equals 19 residues. CDR1 is SGHAT, CDR2 FQNNGV, per germline. Barcoded TCR alpha and TCR beta cDNA libraries with UMIs came from 5'RACE using constant-segment primers. Each CDR3 protein gets one entry after TCRdb re-called the 5' RACE reads with MiXCR. The table includes fewer than 300,000 distinct CDR3 sequences, roughly 17% detected once. The sequenced sample was PBMCs or a T cell subset sorted from them (not recorded which). V is TRBV11-2 and J is TRBJ2-1; 10 nucleotides match TRBD2. This clonotype was sampled from a man younger than 30 who had mild COVID-19 (a few samples of this study predate the infection). Cell type and time point are not known. The CDR3 coding sequence is TGTGCCAGCAGCTTAGGCTGGCTAGCGGGGGCCAGCTCCTACAATGAGCAGTTCTTC. This translates into CASSLGWLAGASSYNEQFF.